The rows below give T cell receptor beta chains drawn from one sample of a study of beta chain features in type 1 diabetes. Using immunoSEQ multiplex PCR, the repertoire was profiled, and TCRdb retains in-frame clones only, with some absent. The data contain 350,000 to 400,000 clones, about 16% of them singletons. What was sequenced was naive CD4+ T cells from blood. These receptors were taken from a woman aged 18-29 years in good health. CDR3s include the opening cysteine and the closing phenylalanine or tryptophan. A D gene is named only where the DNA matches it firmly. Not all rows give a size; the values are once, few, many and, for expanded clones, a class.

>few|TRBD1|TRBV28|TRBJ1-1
CASSSDRVYTEAFF
TGTGCCAGCAGTAGCGACAGGGTCTACACTGAAGCTTTCTTT
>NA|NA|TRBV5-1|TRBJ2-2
CASSLDREGGELFF
TGCGCCAGCAGCTTGGACAGGGAAGGCGGGGAGCTGTTTTTT
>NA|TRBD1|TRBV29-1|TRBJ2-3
CSVGDRGSTDTQYF
TGCAGCGTTGGAGACAGGGGAAGCACAGATACGCAGTATTTT
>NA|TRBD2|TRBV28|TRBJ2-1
CASTPAGVSYNEQFF
TGTGCCAGCACCCCAGCGGGAGTCTCCTACAATGAGCAGTTCTTC
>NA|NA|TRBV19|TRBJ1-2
CASTEANYGYTF
TGTGCCAGTACGGAGGCTAACTATGGCTACACCTTC
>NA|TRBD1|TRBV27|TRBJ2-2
CASIQGVVAGELFF
TGTGCCAGCATACAGGGGGTGGTGGCCGGGGAGCTGTTTTTT
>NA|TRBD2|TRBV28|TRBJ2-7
CASTLGTSGSYEQYF
TGTGCCAGCACCCTCGGGACTAGCGGGAGTTACGAGCAGTACTTC
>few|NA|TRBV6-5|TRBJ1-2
CASSPISGSDYGYTF
TGTGCCAGCAGTCCAATATCCGGGTCAGACTATGGCTACACCTTC
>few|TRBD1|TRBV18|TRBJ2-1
CASSPLGTGTGGHTEQFF
TGTGCCAGCTCACCCCTGGGGACAGGGACAGGGGGCCACACTGAGCAGTTCTTC
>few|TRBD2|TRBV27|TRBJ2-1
CASSLSFSGSEQFF
TGTGCCAGCAGTTTATCCTTTAGCGGGAGCGAGCAGTTCTTC
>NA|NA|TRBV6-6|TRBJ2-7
CASSPGSIWEQYF
TGTGCCAGCAGCCCCGGGTCAATTTGGGAGCAGTACTTC
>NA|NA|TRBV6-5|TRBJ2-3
CASSYSRASTDTQYF
TGTGCCAGCAGTTACTCGCGGGCGAGCACAGATACGCAGTATTTT
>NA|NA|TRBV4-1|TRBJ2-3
CASSHTVTDTQYF
TGCGCCAGCAGCCATACAGTAACAGATACGCAGTATTTT
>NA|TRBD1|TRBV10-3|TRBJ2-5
CAISRTGGETQYF
TGTGCCATCAGCCGGACAGGGGGCGAGACCCAGTACTTC
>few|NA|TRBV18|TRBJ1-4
CASSPSSVLQEKLFF
TGTGCCAGCTCACCAAGTTCCGTACTGCAAGAAAAACTGTTTTTT
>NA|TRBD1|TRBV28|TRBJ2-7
CASSLPGTVYEQYF
TGTGCCAGCAGTCTCCCCGGGACAGTCTACGAGCAGTACTTC
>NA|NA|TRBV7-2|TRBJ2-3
CATKERNTDTQYF
TGTGCCACTAAGGAGCGGAACACAGATACGCAGTATTTT
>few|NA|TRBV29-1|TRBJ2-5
CSVVNPWGDGVWETQYF
TGCAGCGTCGTCAACCCGTGGGGGGACGGCGTGTGGGAGACCCAGTACTTC
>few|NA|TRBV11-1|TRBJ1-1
CASSFRVNTEAFF
TGTGCCAGCAGCTTCAGGGTGAACACTGAAGCTTTCTTT
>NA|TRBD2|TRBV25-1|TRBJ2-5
CASRLAGVGQETQYF
TGTGCCAGCCGACTAGCGGGAGTAGGCCAAGAGACCCAGTACTTC
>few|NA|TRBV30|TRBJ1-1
CAWSVRRGVNTEAFF
TGTGCCTGGAGTGTAAGGCGGGGAGTGAACACTGAAGCTTTCTTT
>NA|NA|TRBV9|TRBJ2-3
CASSSLSSTDTQYF
TGTGCCAGCAGCTCCCTCTCGAGCACAGATACGCAGTATTTT
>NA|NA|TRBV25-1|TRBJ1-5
CASSESGGPQHF
TGTGCCAGCAGTGAATCGGGGGGGCCCCAGCATTTT
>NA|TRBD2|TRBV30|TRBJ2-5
CAWSQTSGRSKTQYF
TGTGCCTGGAGTCAAACTAGCGGGAGATCAAAGACCCAGTACTTC
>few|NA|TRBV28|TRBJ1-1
CASRTNTEAFF
TGTGCCAGCAGGACTAACACTGAAGCTTTCTTT
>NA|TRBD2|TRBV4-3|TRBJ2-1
CASSLNSGSYNEQFF
TGCGCCAGCAGCCTAAATAGCGGGAGCTACAATGAGCAGTTCTTC
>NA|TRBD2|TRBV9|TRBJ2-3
CASSVELAASTDTQYF
TGTGCCAGCAGCGTAGAACTAGCGGCTAGCACAGATACGCAGTATTTT
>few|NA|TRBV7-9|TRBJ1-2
CASSFGDTVTPGYTF
TGTGCCAGCAGCTTTGGGGACACCGTGACTCCTGGCTACACCTTC
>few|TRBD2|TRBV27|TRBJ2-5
CAVGREGQTQYF
TGTGCCGTAGGGCGGGAGGGCCAGACCCAGTACTTC
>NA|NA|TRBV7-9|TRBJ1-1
CASSMTDEAFF
TGTGCCAGCAGCATGACAGATGAAGCTTTCTTT
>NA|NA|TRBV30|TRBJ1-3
CAWTIRNTIYF
TGTGCCTGGACGATTCGGAACACCATATATTTT
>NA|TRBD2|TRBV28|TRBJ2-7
CASSLLWTSGRNEQYF
TGTGCCAGCAGTTTATTGTGGACTAGCGGGAGGAACGAGCAGTACTTC
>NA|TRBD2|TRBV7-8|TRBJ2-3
CASSFRREGGPDTQYF
TGTGCCAGCAGCTTTCGGCGGGAGGGTGGCCCAGATACGCAGTATTTT
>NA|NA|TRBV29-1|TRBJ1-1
CSVEGTLNTEAFF
TGCAGCGTTGAGGGGACATTGAACACTGAAGCTTTCTTT
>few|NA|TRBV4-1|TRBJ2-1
CASSQEPFLRGEQFF
TGCGCCAGCAGCCAAGAGCCCTTCCTCAGGGGAGAGCAGTTCTTC
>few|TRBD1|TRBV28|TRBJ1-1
CASSLGQGNTEAFF
TGTGCCAGCAGTCTCGGACAGGGAAACACTGAAGCTTTCTTT
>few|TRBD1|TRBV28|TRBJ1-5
CASRETGGGQPQHF
TGTGCCAGCAGGGAAACAGGGGGCGGACAGCCCCAGCATTTT
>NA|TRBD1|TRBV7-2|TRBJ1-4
CASSQRTGANEKLFF
TGTGCCAGCAGCCAGAGGACAGGGGCGAATGAAAAACTGTTTTTT
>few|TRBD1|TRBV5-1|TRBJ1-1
CASNERQGNTEAFF
TGCGCCAGCAACGAGCGACAGGGGAACACTGAAGCTTTCTTT
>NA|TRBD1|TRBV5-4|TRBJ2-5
CASSPQGYRETQYF
TGTGCCAGCAGCCCACAGGGGTATCGGGAGACCCAGTACTTC
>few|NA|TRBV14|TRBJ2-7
CASSPHIDSYYEQYF
TGTGCCAGCAGCCCACACATCGACAGTTACTACGAGCAGTACTTC
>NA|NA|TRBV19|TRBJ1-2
CASSTYYYGYTF
TGTGCCAGTAGTACTTACTACTATGGCTACACCTTC
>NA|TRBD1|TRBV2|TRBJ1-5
CASGTANQPQHF
TGTGCCAGCGGGACAGCGAATCAGCCCCAGCATTTT
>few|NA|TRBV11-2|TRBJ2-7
CASSLATAEEQYF
TGTGCCAGCAGCTTAGCGACAGCCGAAGAGCAGTACTTC
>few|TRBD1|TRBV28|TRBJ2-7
CASRQTGGFSYEQYF
TGTGCCAGCAGACAAACAGGGGGCTTCTCCTACGAGCAGTACTTC
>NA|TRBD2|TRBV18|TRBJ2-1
CASSPGLAGDNEQFF
TGTGCCAGCTCACCGGGACTAGCGGGAGACAATGAGCAGTTCTTC